Below are 16 T cell receptor beta chains sequenced from a single sample in a study of long-term antiretroviral therapy in people with HIV. The libraries were made with immunoSEQ v3.0 at survey level. Some clones are missing from TCRdb's copy, which holds only in-frame ones; the method was immunoSEQ multiplex PCR. The sample gives about 10,000 clones, approximately 75% of which show up once; approximately 17% is in the top ten. Material: unsorted PBMCs, obtained 0.7 years after starting antiretroviral therapy. Receptor source: a man aged 40-50 years with HIV.

The rearrangement uses TRBV6-5 and TRBJ1-4; D is perhaps TRBD1 (6 bases). This CDR3 comprises 16 residues. Trimming shortened V by 0 bases and J by 4 bases, and 12 bases separated the two germline ends. The germline gives CDR1 MNHEY, CDR2 SVGAGI. In DNA, the CDR3 is TGTGCCAGCAGTTACTCCCCTCAGGGGCTTAATGAAAAACTGTTTTTT. Translating it yields CASSYSPQGLNEKLFF.

The V gene is TRBV14, the J gene TRBJ2-3; no clear D gene. Germline V gene lookup returns CDR1 SGHDN and CDR2 FVKESK. V shed 5 bases and J shed 2 bases, with 8 bases lying between them. The CDR3 contains 13 residues. CDR3 region: CASSAHHTDTQYF. The CDR3 DNA is TGTGCCAGCAGCGCACATCACACAGATACGCAGTATTTT. Together with reference TRBV14 and TRBJ2-3, the CDR3 gives the full variable domain: EAGVTQFPSHSVIEKGQTVTLRCDPISGHDNLYWYRRVMGKEIKFLLHFVKESKQDESGMPNNRFLAERTGGTYSTLKVQPAELEDSGVYFCASSAHHTDTQYFGPGTRLTVL.

This CDR3 reads CASRSGGAVEETQYF. CDR3 nucleotides: TGTGCCAGCAGGTCAGGGGGCGCTGTGGAAGAGACCCAGTACTTC. This chain joins TRBV11-3 and TRBJ2-5, with 8 bases aligning to TRBD1. Germline CDR1 is SGHNT and CDR2 is YENEEA. CDR3 length equals 15 residues. Trimming at V came to 6 bases and at J to 3 bases, leaving 9 bases not matched to a gene.

This clone is a singleton in its sample. The J gene is TRBJ2-7, the V gene TRBV4-1; tentatively, D is TRBD1 or TRBD2 (7 bases each). Germline V gene sequence: CDR1 MGHRA, CDR2 YSYEKL. V shed 0 bases and J shed 2 bases, with 23 bases lying between them. The CDR3 has 19 residues. This CDR3 is CASSQETGAGLGTTYEQYF. In DNA, the CDR3 is TGCGCCAGCAGCCAAGAAACAGGGGCCGGGTTGGGGACTACCTACGAGCAGTACTTC.

This clone was counted only a few times. The chain uses TRBV25-1 and TRBJ2-1; 8 nucleotides line up with TRBD1. Germline assignment: CDR1 MGHDK and CDR2 SYGVNS. The J segment lost 10 bases and the V segment lost 0 bases, leaving 8 bases of the junction unmatched. The CDR3 length is 15 residues. CDR3 protein: CASSEYKLRGHEQFF. The CDR3 DNA reads as TGTGCCAGCAGTGAATATAAGCTCAGGGGGCACGAGCAGTTCTTC.

The chain recombines TRBV19 with TRBJ2-1; TRBD2 matches 10 bases. The germline gives CDR1 LNHDA, CDR2 SQIVND (reference sequence). The junction had 11 bases not matched to a gene; V was cut back by 1 base and J by 2 bases. The CDR3 totals 19 residues. The CDR3 protein is CASSIGQLSGRVTYNEQFF. CDR3 sequence (DNA): TGTGCCAGTAGTATAGGCCAACTGAGCGGGAGGGTTACCTACAATGAGCAGTTCTTC. Variable domain in full (rest from reference TRBV19 and TRBJ2-1): DGGITQSPKYLFRKEGQNVTLSCEQNLNHDAMYWYRQDPGQGLRLIYYSQIVNDFQKGDIAEGYSVSREKKESFPLTVTSAQKNPTAFYLCASSIGQLSGRVTYNEQFFGPGTRLTVL.

This chain connects TRBV30 to TRBJ2-1, with 9 bases identical to TRBD1. J was trimmed by 6 bases and V by 2 bases; bases with no gene match: 11. CDR3 length equals 16 residues. Germline CDR1 reads GTSNPN; CDR2 reads SVGIG (reference sequence). The CDR3 loop reads CAWSPKTGGRVNEQFF. The DNA of the CDR3 is TGTGCCTGGAGTCCGAAGACAGGGGGAAGAGTCAATGAGCAGTTCTTC.

The chain links TRBV28 to TRBJ1-1; 8 bases align to TRBD1. Germline V gene lookup returns CDR1 MDHEN and CDR2 SYDVKM. This CDR3 has 15 amino acids. The trim removed 6 bases at V and 1 base at J, leaving 7 bases unmatched. CDR3 amino acids: CASRKTGGRNTEAFF. CDR3 DNA sequence: TGTGCCAGCAGGAAAACAGGGGGTAGGAACACTGAAGCTTTCTTT. Together with reference TRBV28 and TRBJ1-1, the CDR3 gives the full variable domain: DVKVTQSSRYLVKRTGEKVFLECVQDMDHENMFWYRQDPGLGLRLIYFSYDVKMKEKGDIPEGYSVSREKKERFSLILESASTNQTSMYLCASRKTGGRNTEAFFGQGTRLTVV.

The chain is built from TRBV7-9 and TRBJ2-1; 9 bases match TRBD2. CDR3 size: 16 residues. J lost 8 bases, V lost 5 bases, and 13 bases had no gene match. Germline CDR1 SEHNR, CDR2 FQNEAQ (reference sequence). The CDR3 DNA reads as TGTGCCAGCAGCATTGCGGCGGGAGGGAGGATGGATGAGCAGTTCTTC. Translating gives CASSIAAGGRMDEQFF.

V usage is TRBV14 and J usage is TRBJ1-1; D remains ambiguous. V dropped 6 bases and J dropped 5 bases, with 10 bases sitting between them. Germline V lookup: CDR1 SGHDN, CDR2 FVKESK. This CDR3 comprises 12 residues. The CDR3 sequence: CASSPLGTEAFF. The CDR3 DNA reads as TGTGCCAGCAGTCCACTGGGGACTGAAGCTTTCTTT.

V and J are TRBV9 and TRBJ2-3; a weak D match, TRBD1 (6 bases). Trimming left V 4 bases short and J 3 bases short, with 12 bases between. Germline V gene data show CDR1 as SGDLS and CDR2 as YYNGEE. This CDR3 has 14 amino acids. CDR3 DNA: TGTGCCAGCAGCCTTGGGACATCTACAGATACGCAGTATTTT. This codes for CASSLGTSTDTQYF.

V is TRBV30 and J is TRBJ2-2; D is perhaps TRBD1 or TRBD2 (5 bases each). The germline gives CDR1 GTSNPN, CDR2 SVGIG (reference sequence). There are 15 residues in the CDR3. Trimming removed 0 bases at V and 8 bases at J, with 16 bases between. The CDR3 sequence: CAWSVWDPKTGELFF. CDR3 bases: TGTGCCTGGAGTGTCTGGGACCCCAAAACTGGGGAGCTGTTTTTT.

This clone was picked up one time. The J gene is TRBJ1-5, the V gene TRBV4-2, with no clear D. Trimming took 4 bases from V and 2 from J, leaving 15 bases between them. This CDR3 is built from 16 residues. Germline V gives CDR1 LGHNA, CDR2 YNFKEQ. CDR3 region: CASSRHYRSGNQPQHF. The CDR3 DNA sequence: TGTGCCAGCAGCCGACACTACCGGTCGGGCAATCAGCCCCAGCATTTT.

The chain carries TRBV6-6 and TRBJ2-3; D is unresolved. Trimming cost V 6 bases and J 4 bases, with 8 bases left between them. Germline values: CDR1 MNHNY, CDR2 SVGAGI (reference sequence). This CDR3 region has 12 residues. CDR3: CASSPPADTQYF. Written as DNA, the CDR3 is TGTGCCAGCAGCCCCCCCGCAGATACGCAGTATTTT.

The rearrangement joins TRBV7-3 to TRBJ2-1; 8 nucleotides match TRBD2. The germline V gene has CDR1 SGHTA and CDR2 FQGTGA. CDR3 size: 16 residues. The J segment lost 5 bases and the V segment lost 5 bases, leaving 11 bases of the junction unmatched. The DNA for the CDR3 is TGTGCCAGCAGCCAAACATTAGCGGGAAGAGACAATGAGCAGTTCTTC. It encodes CASSQTLAGRDNEQFF.

The J gene is TRBJ2-5, the V gene TRBV9; D is uncertain. The germline gives CDR1 SGDLS, CDR2 YYNGEE. V dropped 3 bases and J dropped 10 bases, with 13 bases sitting between them. The CDR3 has 12 amino acids. Here the CDR3 reads CASSGISDDQYF. Written as DNA, the CDR3 is TGTGCCAGCAGCGGGATCTCGGACGACCAGTACTTC. Using reference TRBV9 and TRBJ2-5 for the parts outside the CDR3, the full variable domain is DSGVTQTPKHLITATGQRVTLRCSPRSGDLSVYWYQQSLDQGLQFLIQYYNGEERAKGNILERFSAQQFPDLHSELNLSSLELGDSALYFCASSGISDDQYFGPGTRLLVL.